This T cell receptor beta chain was recovered during a study of TIL therapy for anti-PD-1-resistant metastatic lung cancer. Study in general: Tumors had a median PD-L1 proportion score of 4.5% to 7%. Median tumor mutation burden was 1.5 mutations per megabase. Broader study findings: TIL cultures after expansion showed higher clonality and lower diversity than baseline tumor (median around 5.9% vs 31%).

In regard to this clone: What it recognizes is unknown.

Germline V gene sequence: CDR1 SNHLY, CDR2 FYNNEI. CDR3 size: 15 residues. V gave up 4 bases and J gave up 1 base; unmatched junction bases: 5. Time point: pre-treatment sample, taken before nivolumab and TIL therapy. Most excised metastases sampled were pleural nodules or supraclavicular lymph nodes. Sequencing used immunoSEQ v3. Clones were sequenced by immunoSEQ multiplex PCR, and TCRdb holds only the in-frame ones, with some missing. The sample has about 50,000 clones, 71% seen once. The input for sequencing was tumor tissue, taken at baseline. The receptor was isolated from a person aged 25 to 80 with non-small cell lung cancer. V gene TRBV2 combines with J gene TRBJ2-3, with 7 bases lining up with TRBD1. CDR3: CASSVTGVGTDTQYF. CDR3 DNA sequence: TGTGCCAGCAGTGTAACAGGGGTGGGCACAGATACGCAGTATTTT.